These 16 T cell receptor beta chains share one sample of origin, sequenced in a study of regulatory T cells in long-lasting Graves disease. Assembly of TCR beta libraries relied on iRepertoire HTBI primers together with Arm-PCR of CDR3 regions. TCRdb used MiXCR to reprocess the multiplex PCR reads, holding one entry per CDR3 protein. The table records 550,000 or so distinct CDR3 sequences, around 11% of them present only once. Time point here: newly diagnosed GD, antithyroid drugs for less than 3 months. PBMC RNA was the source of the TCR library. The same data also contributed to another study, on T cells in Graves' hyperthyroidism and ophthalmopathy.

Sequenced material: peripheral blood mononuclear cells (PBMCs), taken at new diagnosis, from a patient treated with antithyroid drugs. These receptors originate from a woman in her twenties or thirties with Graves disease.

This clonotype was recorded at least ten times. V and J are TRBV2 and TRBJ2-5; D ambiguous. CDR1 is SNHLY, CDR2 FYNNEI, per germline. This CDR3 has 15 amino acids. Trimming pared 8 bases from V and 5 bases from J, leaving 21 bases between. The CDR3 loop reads CASEPTPTRRETQYF. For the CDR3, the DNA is TGTGCCAGCGAACCGACTCCCACCCGAAGGGAGACCCAGTACTTC.

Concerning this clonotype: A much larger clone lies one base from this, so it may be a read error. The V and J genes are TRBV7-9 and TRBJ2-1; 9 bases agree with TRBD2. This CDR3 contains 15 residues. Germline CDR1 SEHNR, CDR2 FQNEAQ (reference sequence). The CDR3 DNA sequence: TGTGCCAGCAGCTTTCCCAGCGGGAGGACCAATGGGCAGTTCTTC. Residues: CASSFPSGRTNGQFF.

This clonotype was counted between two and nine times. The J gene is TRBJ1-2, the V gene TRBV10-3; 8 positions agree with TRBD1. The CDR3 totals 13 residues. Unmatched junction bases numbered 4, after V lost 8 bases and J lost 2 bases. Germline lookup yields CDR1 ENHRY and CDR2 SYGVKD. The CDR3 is CAISDRENYGYTF. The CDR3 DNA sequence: TGTGCCATCTCGGACAGGGAAAACTATGGCTACACCTTC.

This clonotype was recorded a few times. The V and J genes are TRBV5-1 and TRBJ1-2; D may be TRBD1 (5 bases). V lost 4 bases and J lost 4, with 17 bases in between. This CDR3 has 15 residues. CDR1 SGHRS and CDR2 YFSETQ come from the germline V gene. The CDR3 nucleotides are TGCGCCAGCAGCCCCGGTCATGGGGCTGGCTATGGCTACACCTTC. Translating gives CASSPGHGAGYGYTF.

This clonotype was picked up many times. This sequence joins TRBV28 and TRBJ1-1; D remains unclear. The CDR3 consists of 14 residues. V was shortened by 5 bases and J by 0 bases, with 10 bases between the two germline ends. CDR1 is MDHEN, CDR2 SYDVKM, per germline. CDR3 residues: CASSRSSVNTEAFF. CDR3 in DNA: TGTGCCAGCAGTCGCAGTTCGGTGAACACTGAAGCTTTCTTT.

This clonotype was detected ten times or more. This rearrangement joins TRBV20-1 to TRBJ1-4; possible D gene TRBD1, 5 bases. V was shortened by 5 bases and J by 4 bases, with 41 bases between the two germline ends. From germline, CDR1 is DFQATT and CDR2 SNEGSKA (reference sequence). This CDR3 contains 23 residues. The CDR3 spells CSARPRSKFPHFVRALVNEKLFF. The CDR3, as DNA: TGCAGTGCTCGCCCCAGAAGCAAGTTTCCCCACTTCGTCAGGGCACTAGTTAATGAAAAACTGTTTTTT.

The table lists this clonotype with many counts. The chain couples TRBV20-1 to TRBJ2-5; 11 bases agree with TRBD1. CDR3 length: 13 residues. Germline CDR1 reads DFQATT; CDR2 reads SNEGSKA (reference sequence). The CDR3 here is CRDSDRGRETQYF. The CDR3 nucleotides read TGCAGAGACTCGGACAGGGGGCGAGAGACCCAGTACTTC.

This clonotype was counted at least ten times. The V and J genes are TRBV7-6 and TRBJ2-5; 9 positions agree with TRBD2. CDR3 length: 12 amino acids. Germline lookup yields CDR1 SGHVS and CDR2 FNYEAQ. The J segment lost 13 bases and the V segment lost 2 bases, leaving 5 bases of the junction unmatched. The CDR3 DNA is TGTGCCAGCAGCTTACCTAGCGGGGACAGGTACTTC. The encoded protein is CASSLPSGDRYF.

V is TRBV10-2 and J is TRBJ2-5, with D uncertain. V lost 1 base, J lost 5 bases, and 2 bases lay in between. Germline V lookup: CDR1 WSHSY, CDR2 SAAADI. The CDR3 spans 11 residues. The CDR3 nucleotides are TGCGCCAGCAGTGAGTGGGAGACCCAGTACTTC. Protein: CASSEWETQYF.

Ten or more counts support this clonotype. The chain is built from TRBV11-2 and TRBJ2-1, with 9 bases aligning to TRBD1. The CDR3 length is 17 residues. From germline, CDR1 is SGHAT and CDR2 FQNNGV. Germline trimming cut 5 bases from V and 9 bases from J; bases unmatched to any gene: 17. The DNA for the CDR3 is TGTGCCAGCAGCCCACTCAGGAACAGGGGGCGCGTTGCTGAGCAGTTCTTC. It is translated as CASSPLRNRGRVAEQFF.

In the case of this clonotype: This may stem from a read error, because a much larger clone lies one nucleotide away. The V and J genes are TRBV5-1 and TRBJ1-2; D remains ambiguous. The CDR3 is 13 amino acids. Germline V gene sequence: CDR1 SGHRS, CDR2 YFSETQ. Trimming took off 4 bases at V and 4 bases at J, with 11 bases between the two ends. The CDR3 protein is CASSLDARYGYTF. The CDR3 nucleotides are TGCGCCAGCAGCCTCGACGCCCGCTATGGCTACACCTTC.

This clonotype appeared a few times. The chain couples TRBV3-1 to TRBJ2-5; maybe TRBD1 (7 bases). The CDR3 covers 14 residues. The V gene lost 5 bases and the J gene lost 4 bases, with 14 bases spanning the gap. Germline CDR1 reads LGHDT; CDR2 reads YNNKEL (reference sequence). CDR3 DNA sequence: TGTGCCAGCAGCGGACCAGGGGGAGGAGAGACCCAGTACTTC. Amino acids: CASSGPGGGETQYF.

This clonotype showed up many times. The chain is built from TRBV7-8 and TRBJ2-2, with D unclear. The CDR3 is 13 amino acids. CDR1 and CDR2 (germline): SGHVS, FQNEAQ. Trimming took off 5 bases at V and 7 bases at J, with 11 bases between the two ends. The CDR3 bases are TGTGCCAGCAGCGACACTCGAAACGGGGAGCTGTTTTTT. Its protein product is CASSDTRNGELFF. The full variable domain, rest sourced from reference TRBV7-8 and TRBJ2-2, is GAGVSQSPRYKVAKRGQDVALRCDPISGHVSLFWYQQALGQGPEFLTYFQNEAQLDKSGLPSDRFFAERPEGSVSTLKIQRTQQEDSAVYLCASSDTRNGELFFGEGSRLTVL.

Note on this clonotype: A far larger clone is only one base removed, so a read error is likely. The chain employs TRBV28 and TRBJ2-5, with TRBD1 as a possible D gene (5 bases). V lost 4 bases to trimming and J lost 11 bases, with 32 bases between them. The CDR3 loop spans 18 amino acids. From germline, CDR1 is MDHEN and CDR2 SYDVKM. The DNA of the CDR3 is TGTGCCAGCAGTTCCTTGGGGCAGCCCGAACCCTCCTACAATGAGCAGTACTTC. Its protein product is CASSSLGQPEPSYNEQYF. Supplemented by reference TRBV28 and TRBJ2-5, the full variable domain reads DVKVTQSSRYLVKRTGEKVFLECVQDMDHENMFWYRQDPGLGLRLIYFSYDVKMKEKGDIPEGYSVSREKKERFSLILESASTNQTSMYLCASSSLGQPEPSYNEQYFGPGTRLLVL.

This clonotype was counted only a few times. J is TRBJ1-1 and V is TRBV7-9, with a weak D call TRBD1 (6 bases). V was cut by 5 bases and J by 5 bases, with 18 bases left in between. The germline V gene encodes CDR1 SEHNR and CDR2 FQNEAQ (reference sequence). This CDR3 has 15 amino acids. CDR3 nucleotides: TGTGCCAGCAGCGTACCGGGACACCTGAGGACTGAAGCTTTCTTT. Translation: CASSVPGHLRTEAFF.

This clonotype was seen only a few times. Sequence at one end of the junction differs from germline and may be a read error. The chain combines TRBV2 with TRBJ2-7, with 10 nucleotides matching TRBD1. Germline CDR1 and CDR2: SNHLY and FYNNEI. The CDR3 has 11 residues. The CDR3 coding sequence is TGTACCAGCAGTGAAGAGGGACAGGGGAACTTC. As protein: CTSSEEGQGNF.